These T cell receptor beta chains were read from a single sample in a study of OX40 agonist ivuxolimab in advanced cancers. Sequenced by immunoSEQ multiplex PCR; TCRdb stores in-frame clones only, minus some. The sample contains approximately 54,000 clones, around 93% of which appear only once. This specimen was CD4+ or CD8+ T cells sorted from blood, taken in a trial of the OX40 agonist ivuxolimab. The receptors derive from an adult with an advanced solid tumor such as melanoma, head and neck, liver or kidney cancer. Each CDR3 is given with its conserved first and last residue. A D gene is named only where the DNA matches it firmly. A clone size is listed for some rows: how often the clone was seen (once, few, many), or a class if it is expanded.

j_gene,d_gene,abundance,v_gene,CDR3nt,CDR3aa
TRBJ2-1,TRBD2,-,TRBV19,TGTGCCAGTAGTATGGTAGCGGGAGGTTACAATGAGCAGTTCTTC,CASSMVAGGYNEQFF
TRBJ2-2,-,-,TRBV19,TGTGCCAGTAGTATAGTCTGGGGGGACACCGGGGAGCTGTTTTTT,CASSIVWGDTGELFF
TRBJ2-1,-,-,TRBV6-5,TGTGCCAGCAGTCCGGGAGTAGACTACAATGAGCAGTTCTTC,CASSPGVDYNEQFF
TRBJ1-2,TRBD1,-,TRBV2,TGTGCCAGCAGTGAAGTCAGCTTTCAGGGGGCCTTCGTTTTC,CASSEVSFQGAFVF
TRBJ1-1,TRBD1,-,TRBV7-9,TGTGCCAGCAGAAGGGGGCCAGGGGACACTGAAGCTTTCTTT,CASRRGPGDTEAFF
TRBJ1-1,-,few,TRBV5-6,TGTGCCAGCAGCCCTGAGGGAGGGAACACTGAAGCTTTCTTT,CASSPEGGNTEAFF
TRBJ1-1,-,-,TRBV9,TGTGCCAGCAGCTCAATGTCAGAGGAGAACACTGAAGCTTTCTTT,CASSSMSEENTEAFF
TRBJ2-7,TRBD1,-,TRBV7-9,TGTGCCAGCAGTTCCGGGACAGGGCACCACGAGCAGTACTTC,CASSSGTGHHEQYF
TRBJ2-5,TRBD1,few,TRBV4-1,TGCGCCAGCAGCCTCGGGACAGGACAAGAGACCCAGTACTTC,CASSLGTGQETQYF
TRBJ2-5,TRBD1,-,TRBV27,TGTGCCAGCAGTTTATTAGGGACAGAAGAGACCCAGTACTTC,CASSLLGTEETQYF
TRBJ2-7,-,-,TRBV30,TGTGCCTGGAGTGTCGGACCCAGCTCCTACGAGCAGTACTTC,CAWSVGPSSYEQYF
TRBJ2-1,TRBD2,-,TRBV7-2,TGTGCCAGCAGCTTAGCGGGGGGGAATGAGCAGTTCTTC,CASSLAGGNEQFF
TRBJ2-3,-,-,TRBV29-1,TGCAGCTGTCGGACAGATACGCAGTATTTT,CSCRTDTQYF
TRBJ1-5,-,-,TRBV27,TGTGCCAGCAGCCCTCAGTTGGGGGGGATCCATCAGCCCCAGCATTTT,CASSPQLGGIHQPQHF
TRBJ2-1,TRBD2,-,TRBV9,TGTGCCAGCAGCGGTTCCAGCGGGGGGAAGGATGAGCAGTTCTTC,CASSGSSGGKDEQFF
TRBJ1-2,-,-,TRBV30,TGTGCCTGGAGTCCAGGGGATGGCTACACCTTC,CAWSPGDGYTF
TRBJ2-2,TRBD2,-,TRBV27,TGTGCCAGCAGTTTGGGAGGGACCGGGGAGCTGTTTTTT,CASSLGGTGELFF
TRBJ1-2,TRBD1,-,TRBV27,TGTGCCAGCAGTTTTCTCGGACAGGGGGGTGGCTACACCTTC,CASSFLGQGGGYTF
TRBJ2-7,-,-,TRBV19,TGTGCCAGTAGTATAGGTCGCGACGGGGCCTACGAGCAGTACTTC,CASSIGRDGAYEQYF
TRBJ2-6,TRBD2,-,TRBV7-6,TGTGCCAGCAGCTTAGGGCTAGCGGGAGGGGATGGGGCCAACGTCCTGACTTTC,CASSLGLAGGDGANVLTF
TRBJ2-7,-,-,TRBV18,TGTGCCAGCTCACCGTCTGGGCAGGCAGGGCTCTACGAGCAGTACTTC,CASSPSGQAGLYEQYF
TRBJ2-3,-,-,TRBV6-4,TGTGCCAGCAGTGCCGGGAAGGGGAGCACAGATACGCAGTATTTT,CASSAGKGSTDTQYF